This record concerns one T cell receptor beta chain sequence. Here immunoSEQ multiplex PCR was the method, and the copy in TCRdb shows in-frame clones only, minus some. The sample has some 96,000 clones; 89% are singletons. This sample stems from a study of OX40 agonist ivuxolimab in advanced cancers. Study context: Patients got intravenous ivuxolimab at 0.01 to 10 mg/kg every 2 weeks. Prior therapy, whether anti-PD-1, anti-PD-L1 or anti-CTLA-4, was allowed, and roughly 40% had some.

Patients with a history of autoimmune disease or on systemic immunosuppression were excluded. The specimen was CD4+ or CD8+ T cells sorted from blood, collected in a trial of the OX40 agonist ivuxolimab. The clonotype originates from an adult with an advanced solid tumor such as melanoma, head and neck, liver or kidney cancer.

The CDR3, as DNA: TGTGCCAGTAGTAGACTAGCGGGGCCCTACGAGCAGTACTTC. Translating gives CASSRLAGPYEQYF. The chain carries TRBV19 and TRBJ2-7, with TRBD2 matching over 11 bases. V shed 4 bases and J 2 bases; nucleotides not matched to a gene: 1. This CDR3 region has 14 residues. CDR1 and CDR2 from the germline V gene are LNHDA and SQIVND (reference sequence).